This T cell receptor beta chain is from a study of blood T cells in healthy people across ages. General study results and limits: Long-lived donors exceeded aged donors in naive CD4+ cells and diversity. It was held that diversity estimates obtained from one million T cells represented underestimates. It was not known whether donors were CMV positive (a possible confounder of expanded clonotype changes). As age increased, TCR beta diversity per million T cells fell in a roughly linear fashion.

As for this clonotype: What it binds is unknown.

V was trimmed by 1 base and J by 5 bases, leaving 12 bases between them. The CDR3 is made up of 14 amino acids. Germline V gene data show CDR1 as SQVTM and CDR2 as ANQGSEA. The second PCR ran about 6 to 12 cycles with a sample-barcoded 5' primer and J-beta primers. A single record per CDR3 protein comes from TCRdb applying MiXCR to the 5' RACE reads. The top ten hold roughly 23% of the sample, which has fewer than 2,000,000 distinct CDR3 sequences, around 40% seen once. Specimen: blood. This receptor was taken from a human donor in good health. This sequence joins TRBV29-1 and TRBJ2-1; D possibly matches TRBD1 or TRBD2 (6 bases each). The CDR3 coding sequence is TGCAGCGTTGAAGGTACAGGGAGGAACAATGAGCAGTTCTTC. This gives the protein CSVEGTGRNNEQFF.